A single sample is the source of the 2 T cell receptor beta chains below, sequenced in a study of blood T cell repertoires in COVID-19. Clones were sequenced by immunoSEQ multiplex PCR, and TCRdb holds only the in-frame ones, with some missing. Here the sample spans tens of thousands of clones, approximately 80% being singletons. The sequenced sample consisted of peripheral blood. The receptors shown here come from a man aged 65-85 years with acute or convalescent COVID-19.

The chain joins TRBV7-9 to TRBJ2-7; TRBD2 matches 11 bases. Germline CDR1 reads SEHNR; CDR2 reads FQNEAQ (reference sequence). V dropped 5 bases and J dropped 7; count of bases not matched to a gene: 19. This CDR3 is built from 18 residues. CDR3 sequence: CASSRSGRAGFFVREQYF. DNA for the CDR3: TGTGCCAGCAGCCGTAGCGGGAGGGCGGGTTTTTTTGTCCGGGAGCAGTACTTC.

This sequence joins TRBV11-3 and TRBJ2-7, with a weak D call TRBD1 (8 bases). Trimming cost V 8 bases and J 4 bases, with 18 bases left between them. Germline CDR1 SGHNT, CDR2 YENEEA. The CDR3 runs 14 residues. CDR3 protein: CASPRQGRGYEQYF. CDR3 DNA: TGTGCCAGCCCCCGACAGGGGAGGGGGTACGAGCAGTACTTC.